This T cell receptor beta chain is from a study of T cell responses to AZD1222 COVID-19 vaccine. CDR1 is MNHGY, CDR2 SVAAGI, per germline. The germline V and J ends were trimmed by 10 bases and 4 bases, with 11 bases remaining between them. The length of the CDR3 is 12 residues. Repertoires were generated with immunoSEQ multiplex PCR, while TCRdb's copy carries only in-frame clones and drops some. The sample lists 100,000 to 150,000 clones; approximately 88% were seen once. The sequence was collected from an adult in good health. The sample in question was peripheral blood, obtained on day 0 of AZD1222 vaccination. The rearrangement joins TRBV6-9 to TRBJ1-3; D not resolved. The CDR3 here is CATRWGGNTIYF. The CDR3 DNA sequence: TGTGCCACCCGATGGGGAGGAAACACCATATATTTT.